The present T cell receptor (beta chain) was sequenced within a study of Ad26.COV2.S vaccination and SARS-CoV-2 variants. Whole-study results and caveats: Reported post-vaccination CD8+ and CD4+ T cell responses to spike showed substantial breadth.

About this clone: The antigen is unknown.

Data came from immunoSEQ multiplex PCR; TCRdb stores just in-frame clones and leaves some out. Here the sample spans over 130,000 clones, just over 85% being singletons. V was clipped by 3 bases and J by 5 bases, with 7 bases between them. The CDR3 runs 12 residues. Germline loops: CDR1 MNHEY, CDR2 SVGAGI. This chain joins TRBV6-5 and TRBJ1-1; D is ambiguous. Sequencing used peripheral blood, obtained after recovery from COVID-19. The receptor comes from a human donor who had recovered from COVID-19. CDR3 sequence reads: CASSYGQTEAFF. The CDR3 DNA is TGTGCCAGCAGTTATGGGCAGACTGAAGCTTTCTTT.